The rows below give T cell receptor beta chains drawn from one sample of a study of monozygotic twins with inflammatory bowel disease. TCRdb derives one entry per CDR3 protein from the 5' RACE reads, leaving out DNA. The data show 70,000 to 95,000 distinct CDR3 sequences, and the top ten clones hold 6% to 9.5%. What was sequenced was blood. These receptors came from a human donor with ulcerative colitis or Crohn's disease, or a healthy co-twin of an affected twin (not recorded which). Both conserved end residues are part of each CDR3. Fields, in order: J gene, V gene, CDR3 protein.

>TRBJ1-2|TRBV5-1
CASSLEEDRAYGYTF
>TRBJ1-2|TRBV7-2
CASSYPGDPPRGYTF
>TRBJ2-5|TRBV7-3
CASSKQGGIRETQYF
>TRBJ2-3|TRBV2
CASSPLVGGALDTQYF
>TRBJ1-4|TRBV5-8
CASSPGGGGEKLFF
>TRBJ2-7|TRBV29-1
CSVEARDKSYEQYF
>TRBJ2-1|TRBV19
CASSSGGIGGSNNEQFF
>TRBJ1-2|TRBV20-1
CSARDHSAGRGYTF
>TRBJ1-1|TRBV6-1
CASSTHGTNTEAFF
>TRBJ1-1|TRBV12-3/TRBV12-4
CASRARTEAEAFF
>TRBJ1-6|TRBV20-1
CSANFYRVRNSPLHF
>TRBJ2-2|TRBV5-6
CASSVGTAFNTGELFF
>TRBJ2-5|TRBV24-1
CATSDATGTRETQYF
>TRBJ2-2|TRBV7-2
CASTTPPGTGELFF
>TRBJ1-1|TRBV29-1
CSAGGRQEAFF
>TRBJ1-5|TRBV7-9
CASSLGEVPNQPQHF
>TRBJ2-2|TRBV5-4
CASSFALDTGELFF
>TRBJ1-2|TRBV6-1
CASTMAGSHPAYGYTF
>TRBJ1-4|TRBV7-2
CASSIYRARNEKLFF
>TRBJ1-5|TRBV12-3/TRBV12-4
CASSSRRGNQPQHF
>TRBJ1-6|TRBV7-6
CASSNSPGNSPLHF
>TRBJ2-5|TRBV13
CASSYNVDRGETQYF
>TRBJ1-1|TRBV29-1
CSVSQGLNTEAFF
>TRBJ2-2|TRBV29-1
CSVVVVRGRSGELFF
>TRBJ2-3|TRBV7-3
CASSVGFKATDTQYF
>TRBJ2-3|TRBV4-1
CASSSGGGDTQYF